This TCR beta chain was captured in a study of post-analysis software for immune sequencing data. Study findings and constraints: A few TRBV segments occurring more often in patients than controls included TRBV5-6, TRBV5-1 and TRBV20-1.

Trimming cost V 7 bases and J 10 bases, with 16 bases left between them. This CDR3 region has 11 residues. From germline, CDR1 is SQVTM and CDR2 ANQGSEA. Tagging with unique molecular identifiers was a feature of the TCR beta cDNA libraries. TCRdb processed the PCR reads anew with MiXCR; each CDR3 protein has one entry. The sample consists of 650,000 to 850,000 distinct CDR3 sequences, roughly half of them appearing once. In the case of this clonotype: Its antigen is not known.

This chain connects TRBV29-1 to TRBJ1-1; no reliable D call. The sequencing sample was made of blood. This TCR derives from a girl between 5 and 17 years old with multiple sclerosis. This CDR3 reads CSASAAAGAFF. CDR3 bases: TGCAGCGCCTCCGCAGCCGCTGGAGCTTTCTTT.